Below, one T cell receptor (beta chain) is given with its context. Its antigen remains undetermined. No base quality values were provided; no much bigger clone lies one nucleotide off. V and J are trimmed by 4 bases and 7 bases, and the gene matches miss 7 bases of the junction. CDR1 SGHKS and CDR2 YYEKEE were looked up in the germline V gene (reference sequence). The CDR3 starts with the cysteine, ends with the phenylalanine, and has 14 residues. Only the CDR3 region is kept as DNA, spanning 42 bases read in frame from base 1. The label giving this sample's time point can be read as: resected brain tissue, or blood drawn just prior to surgery. The surgery cases showing the highest brain T cell transcript signatures were chosen for TCR beta chain sequencing of brain tissue and, when available, of blood. Patients had been treated with at least one anti-epileptic drug before surgery. TCR-sequenced patients were children with drug-resistant epilepsy due to tuberous sclerosis complex, focal cortical dysplasia, Rasmussen encephalitis or hemimegalencephaly. Blood samples were collected immediately before the epilepsy surgery. The Monarch genomic DNA purification kit was used to extract bulk genomic DNA from unsorted brain tissue and from whole blood.

This sample was included in a study of brain T cells in children with intractable seizures listed by TCRdb under 2021. Study-wide context: A NanoString immunology panel was first used to screen resected brain tissue from about 56 pediatric epilepsy surgery cases for immune gene transcripts. Among the roughly twelve selected surgery cases, eight also had pre-surgery blood sequenced, leaving four with brain tissue only.

TCR beta chain sequences were generated from genomic DNA using the immunoSEQ assay. The original methods were these. CDR3 sequences that did not begin with the conserved framework cysteine at position 104 were removed by hand. Clonality was calculated as one minus the normalized Shannon's Diversity Index, with values ranging from 0 (maximal diversity) to 1 (oligoclonal). To check whether a given CDR3 had different frequencies in two samples, for example brain versus blood, chi-squared comparison-of-proportions tests were used. Public clonotypes were identified through searches of immuneACCESS, and similarity to known antiviral clonotypes was evaluated with the VDJdb browser. Imported from immuneACCESS, the table was reduced by TCRdb to in-frame sequences with V and J called. These copies leave out some clones; in studies compared against another copy, an unresolved V gene accounts for under half, and the cause of the remainder is not known. That table furnishes V, J and clone size, whereas the DNA furnished D and trimming. Recorded for this sample are 88,000 or so clones; 91% of them occurred a single time. The ten largest clonotypes hold about 24% of the sample.

Study-level results and caveats: Viral specificity was inferred only from CDR3 sequence similarity, and patients' HCMV serostatus was unknown. Because sequencing depth differed between pre- and post-surgery blood, the absence of clones from the pre-surgery sample may reflect undersampling.

The TCR sequence derives from a girl aged 2 to 10 with Rasmussen encephalitis and intractable seizures. The chain uses TRBV5-5 and TRBJ1-4, and 7 bases in between align with TRBD1. The material sequenced was peripheral blood, taken at surgery. The CDR3 protein is CASSHDRVIEKLFF. The sequenced DNA is TGTGCCAGCAGCCATGACAGGGTCATTGAAAAACTGTTTTTT. The CDR3 plus the reference TRBV5-5 and TRBJ1-4 genes for the other parts give the full variable domain: DAGVTQSPTHLIKTRGQQVTLRCSPISGHKSVSWYQQVLGQGPQFIFQYYEKEERGRGNFPDRFSARQFPNYSSELNVNALLLGDSALYLCASSHDRVIEKLFFGSGTQLSVL.